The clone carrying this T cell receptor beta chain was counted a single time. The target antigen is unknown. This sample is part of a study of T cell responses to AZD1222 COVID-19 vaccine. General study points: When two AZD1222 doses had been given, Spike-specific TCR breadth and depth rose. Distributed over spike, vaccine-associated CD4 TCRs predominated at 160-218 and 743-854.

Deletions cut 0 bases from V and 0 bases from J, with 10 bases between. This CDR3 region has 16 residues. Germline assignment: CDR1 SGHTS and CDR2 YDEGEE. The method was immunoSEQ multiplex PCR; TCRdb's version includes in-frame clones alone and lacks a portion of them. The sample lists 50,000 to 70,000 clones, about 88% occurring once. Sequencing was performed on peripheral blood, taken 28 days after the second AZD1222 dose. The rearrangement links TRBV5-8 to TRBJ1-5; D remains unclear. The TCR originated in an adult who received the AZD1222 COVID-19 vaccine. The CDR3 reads CASSLGGLYSNQPQHF. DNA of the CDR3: TGTGCCAGCAGCTTGGGAGGTCTCTATAGCAATCAGCCCCAGCATTTT.